This TCR beta chain was identified in a study of resident and recirculating memory T cells in vitiligo. The CDR3 covers 12 residues. Germline CDR1 and CDR2: SQVTM and ANQGSEA. The V end was cut by 7 bases, the J end by 5 bases, with 14 bases between. Sequenced by immunoSEQ multiplex PCR; TCRdb stores in-frame clones only, minus some. This sample has tens of thousands of clones, with 92% found just once. To note about this clone: Its target is not known.

No change in lesions over the prior 6 months defined stable disease. Study outcomes and limitations: Vitiligo lesions lacked a unique dominant clone, and clonality varied.

This clonotype was obtained from a male donor with vitiligo. The specimen sequenced was blood. This chain connects TRBV29-1 to TRBJ2-5, with D perhaps TRBD2 (7 bases). In nucleotides, the CDR3 is TGCAGCGCAGCCTCGGGGGGCGAGACCCAGTACTTC. It encodes CSAASGGETQYF. Drawing the rest from reference TRBV29-1 and TRBJ2-5, the complete variable domain is SAVISQKPSRDICQRGTSLTIQCQVDSQVTMMFWYRQQPGQSLTLIATANQGSEATYESGFVIDKFPISRPNLTFSTLTVSNMSPEDSSIYLCSAASGGETQYFGPGTRLLVL.